The 32 T cell receptor beta chains below all came from one sample that was sequenced in a study of blood T cell repertoires in COVID-19. Sequencing used immunoSEQ multiplex PCR; TCRdb keeps in-frame clones, though not all of them. The table shows over 200,000 clones, with about 90% occurring only once. The sequenced material came from peripheral blood. These receptors were taken from a man aged 35-49 years with active or convalescent COVID-19.

The V and J genes are TRBV2 and TRBJ2-1, with D uncertain. Germline-derived CDR1 and CDR2 are SNHLY and FYNNEI. CDR3 length equals 14 residues. Trimming removed 1 base at V and 5 bases at J, with 9 bases between. The CDR3 protein is CASSEGRTNNEQFF. CDR3 in DNA: TGTGCCAGCAGTGAAGGACGAACTAACAATGAGCAGTTCTTC.

In this sample, this clone turned up once. V gene TRBV4-2 combines with J gene TRBJ2-3; 14 bases line up with TRBD2. Trimming at V came to 4 bases and at J to 2 bases, leaving 5 bases not matched to a gene. This CDR3 is 17 amino acids long. In germline, CDR1 is LGHNA, CDR2 YNFKEQ. CDR3 amino acids: CASSPGLAGAYTDTQYF. The CDR3 coding sequence is TGTGCCAGCAGCCCGGGACTAGCGGGGGCCTACACAGATACGCAGTATTTT.

This chain uses TRBV27 with TRBJ2-7; D might be TRBD1 (5 bases). The CDR3 length is 14 residues. The V and J ends lost 6 bases and 4 bases respectively, with 16 bases between them. Germline assignment: CDR1 MNHEY and CDR2 SMNVEV (reference sequence). Here the CDR3 DNA reads TGTGCCAGCAGCGTTGACAGAAATAGGTACGAGCAGTACTTC. Amino acid sequence: CASSVDRNRYEQYF.

This chain uses TRBV30 with TRBJ2-1; TRBD2 might be the D (6 bases). In germline, CDR1 is GTSNPN, CDR2 SVGIG (reference sequence). Trimming cost V 0 bases and J 12 bases, with 9 bases left between them. The CDR3 runs to 11 residues. This CDR3 is CAWSVGDSQFF. The DNA of the CDR3 is TGTGCCTGGAGTGTAGGGGACTCGCAGTTCTTC.

This clone occurred once. The chain couples TRBV29-1 to TRBJ2-5; 9 bases are shared with TRBD1. The germline V gene encodes CDR1 SQVTM and CDR2 ANQGSEA. The CDR3 sequence is 12 residues long. The junction had 3 bases not matched to a gene; V was cut back by 6 bases and J by 4 bases. CDR3 DNA: TGCAGCGTGACAGGGGGAGGAGAGACCCAGTACTTC. Amino acid sequence: CSVTGGGETQYF.

The chain combines TRBV29-1 with TRBJ1-1, with D tentatively TRBD1 (5 bases). This CDR3 comprises 14 residues. In germline, CDR1 is SQVTM, CDR2 ANQGSEA. V lost 4 bases and J 0 bases, leaving 12 bases between the germline ends. CDR3 in amino acids: CSVGSAGLNTEAFF. The CDR3, as DNA: TGCAGCGTTGGTAGTGCAGGGTTGAACACTGAAGCTTTCTTT.

This chain links TRBV27 with TRBJ2-1; TRBD2 matches 7 bases. Germline CDR1 and CDR2: MNHEY and SMNVEV (reference sequence). The CDR3 sequence is 16 residues long. J was trimmed by 1 base and V by 3 bases; bases with no gene match: 6. CDR3 protein: CASSFRASGSYNEQFF. The DNA for the CDR3 is TGTGCCAGCAGTTTCAGGGCTAGCGGATCCTACAATGAGCAGTTCTTC.

The chain uses TRBV27 and TRBJ1-5, with 7 bases lining up with TRBD1. The CDR3 contains 17 residues. V trimming: 6 bases; J trimming: 0 bases; junction bases outside the gene matches: 11. CDR1 and CDR2 (germline): MNHEY, SMNVEV (reference sequence). The CDR3, as DNA: TGTGCCAGCAGGGGGACAGCCCTGAAGTATAGCAATCAGCCCCAGCATTTT. Translating gives CASRGTALKYSNQPQHF.

This clone was picked up a small number of times. V usage is TRBV10-3 and J usage is TRBJ1-5; 11 positions match TRBD1. The trim removed 5 bases at V and 13 bases at J, leaving 7 bases unmatched. Germline V gives CDR1 ENHRY, CDR2 SYGVKD. The CDR3 runs 13 residues. The CDR3 nucleotides read TGTGCCATCAGTACCCGGGACAGGGGGGTACAGCATTTT. It encodes CAISTRDRGVQHF.

The rearrangement uses TRBV7-9 and TRBJ2-7, with a possible D match to TRBD1 (6 bases). The CDR3 sequence is 14 residues long. Germline V lookup: CDR1 SEHNR, CDR2 FQNEAQ (reference sequence). Trimming removed 3 bases from V and 0 bases from J, with 9 bases in between. CDR3 sequence: CASSFDRSSYEQYF. Here the CDR3 DNA reads TGTGCCAGCAGCTTCGACAGGAGCTCCTACGAGCAGTACTTC.

V is TRBV10-3 and J is TRBJ1-1; the D gene is possibly TRBD1 (6 bases). Trimming removed 4 bases from V and 4 bases from J, with 10 bases in between. Germline lookup yields CDR1 ENHRY and CDR2 SYGVKD. The CDR3 spans 13 residues. CDR3 residues: CAISGQAPTEAFF. In DNA, the CDR3 is TGTGCCATCAGTGGACAGGCCCCCACTGAAGCTTTCTTT.

The CDR3 region is CASRETSLPGELFF. The CDR3 nucleotides are TGTGCCAGCAGGGAGACTAGTTTACCCGGGGAGCTGTTTTTT. The gene calls are TRBV28 and TRBJ2-2; possible D gene TRBD2, 6 bases. The V end was cut by 6 bases, the J end by 6 bases, with 14 bases between. This CDR3 has 14 residues. Germline lookup yields CDR1 MDHEN and CDR2 SYDVKM.

The V gene is TRBV6-5, the J gene TRBJ2-7; D gene ambiguous. Germline assignment: CDR1 MNHEY and CDR2 SVGAGI. The CDR3 is 11 amino acids. V was clipped by 7 bases and J by 4 bases, with 8 bases between them. The DNA for the CDR3 is TGTGCCAGCACGGAGATTTACGAGCAGTACTTC. Translated: CASTEIYEQYF.

The chain has TRBV5-5 and TRBJ1-3; unclear D gene. The CDR3 is made up of 14 amino acids. Germline V gene sequence: CDR1 SGHKS, CDR2 YYEKEE (reference sequence). The ends were cut back, 4 bases at V and 4 bases at J, with 12 bases in the middle. The CDR3 is CASSPEGRGNTIYF. The CDR3, as DNA: TGTGCCAGCAGCCCAGAGGGAAGGGGAAACACCATATATTTT.

The CDR3 region is CASRTTGGEENTEAFF. The DNA of the CDR3 is TGTGCCAGTAGAACGACAGGGGGCGAGGAGAACACTGAAGCTTTCTTT. The chain is built from TRBV19 and TRBJ1-1, with 10 bases identical to TRBD1. Germline assignment: CDR1 LNHDA and CDR2 SQIVND (reference sequence). Unmatched junction bases numbered 8, after V lost 6 bases and J lost 1 base. This CDR3 has 16 amino acids.

The genes are TRBV19 and TRBJ1-1, with TRBD1 as a possible D gene (6 bases). Trimming pared 6 bases from V and 1 base from J, leaving 18 bases between. The CDR3 is 16 residues long. Looked up from germline, CDR1 is LNHDA and CDR2 is SQIVND (reference sequence). The CDR3 reads CASSLRGEGENTEAFF. Written as DNA, the CDR3 is TGTGCCAGTAGCCTCCGGGGGGAGGGGGAGAACACTGAAGCTTTCTTT.

This clone was observed a single time. The chain has TRBV2 and TRBJ2-5; 10 bases are shared with TRBD2. Germline-derived CDR1 and CDR2 are SNHLY and FYNNEI. This CDR3 region has 17 residues. V trimming: 5 bases; J trimming: 3 bases; junction bases outside the gene matches: 12. The CDR3 loop is CASSRTAGGMGKETQYF. The CDR3 DNA is TGTGCCAGCAGTAGAACAGCGGGGGGGATGGGGAAAGAGACCCAGTACTTC. The variable domain in full, completed from reference TRBV2 and TRBJ2-5, reads EPEVTQTPSHQVTQMGQEVILRCVPISNHLYFYWYRQILGQKVEFLVSFYNNEISEKSEIFDDQFSVERPDGSNFTLKIRSTKLEDSAMYFCASSRTAGGMGKETQYFGPGTRLLVL.

The chain uses TRBV19 and TRBJ1-2, with D unclear. Trimming removed 6 bases from V and 7 bases from J, with 15 bases in between. The CDR3 sequence is 13 residues long. Germline lookup yields CDR1 LNHDA and CDR2 SQIVND (reference sequence). This CDR3 reads CASSTLVTGGYTF. The CDR3 bases are TGTGCCAGTAGCACCCTGGTTACTGGTGGCTACACCTTC.

V and J are TRBV5-1 and TRBJ1-3; 12 nucleotides line up with TRBD1. Trimming took 4 bases from V and 3 from J; bases not matched to a gene: 8. Looked up from germline, CDR1 is SGHRS and CDR2 is YFSETQ. This CDR3 has 17 residues. CDR3 nucleotide sequence: TGCGCCAGCAGCCCGGGACAGGGGGCGCCGGGTGGAAACACCATATATTTT. This sequence encodes CASSPGQGAPGGNTIYF.

The rearrangement uses TRBV6-5 and TRBJ2-1; D is perhaps TRBD1 (5 bases). Trimming stripped 2 bases from V and 5 bases from J, with 10 bases between. Germline CDR1 is MNHEY and CDR2 is SVGAGI. The CDR3 covers 14 residues. The CDR3 region is CASSYGRQHNEQFF. CDR3 nucleotide sequence: TGTGCCAGCAGTTACGGGCGACAGCACAATGAGCAGTTCTTC.

The J gene is TRBJ1-1, the V gene TRBV28; D remains ambiguous. From germline, CDR1 is MDHEN and CDR2 SYDVKM. Trimming pared 7 bases from V and 5 bases from J, leaving 20 bases between. This CDR3 comprises 15 residues. The CDR3 sequence is CASINHNLPRTEAFF. As DNA, the CDR3 is TGTGCCAGCATCAATCACAATCTTCCGAGGACTGAAGCTTTCTTT.

The rearrangement joins TRBV6-5 to TRBJ1-4; the match to TRBD1 covers 8 bases. Losses at the gene ends were 5 bases for V and 7 bases for J; bases not matched to a gene: 6. Looked up from germline, CDR1 is MNHEY and CDR2 is SVGAGI. The CDR3 length is 14 residues. CDR3 coding DNA: TGTGCCAGCAGTCGGACAGGGTGGAGTGAAAAACTGTTTTTT. Amino acids: CASSRTGWSEKLFF.

The rearrangement joins TRBV7-2 to TRBJ1-6, with 8 bases fitting TRBD1. This CDR3 contains 14 residues. CDR1 is SGHTA, CDR2 FQGNSA, per germline. The junction had 2 bases not matched to a gene; V was cut back by 5 bases and J by 5 bases. The CDR3 sequence: CASSRTGHNSPLHF. The CDR3 DNA reads as TGTGCCAGCAGCCGGACAGGGCATAATTCACCCCTCCACTTT.

This clone was seen a few times. This chain links TRBV12-3 or TRBV12-4 with TRBJ1-1, with D maybe TRBD1 (6 bases). This CDR3 contains 13 residues. V was cut by 5 bases and J by 1 base, with 8 bases left in between. CDR3 DNA: TGTGCCAGCAGTGAACAGGGGAACACTGAAGCTTTCTTT. Translation: CASSEQGNTEAFF.

The rearrangement uses TRBV6-1 and TRBJ2-7, with 7 bases that match TRBD2. This CDR3 is built from 15 residues. With V trimmed by 0 bases and J by 3 bases, 5 bases remained unmatched. CDR1 is MNHNS and CDR2 is SASEGT in the germline V gene. The CDR3 sequence is CASSEAGGSRYEQYF. In DNA, the CDR3 is TGTGCCAGCAGTGAAGCGGGGGGGTCCCGCTACGAGCAGTACTTC.

Points on this clone: An end of the junction differs from the germline gene, which may be a read error. The genes are TRBV29-1 and TRBJ2-3, with 9 nucleotides matching TRBD2. Germline V CDR1 and CDR2: SQVTM, ANQGSEA. The CDR3 spans 12 residues. For the CDR3, the DNA is TGCAGCATTGAGCGGGGGGAGGATACGCAGTATTTT. Its translation: CSIERGEDTQYF.

The rearrangement uses TRBV10-1 and TRBJ2-5; 7 nucleotides match TRBD2. The CDR3 has 13 residues. The ends lost 2 bases at V and 5 bases at J; junction bases unmatched: 2. The germline gives CDR1 WNHNN, CDR2 SYGVQD (reference sequence). CDR3 bases: TGCGCCAGCAGTGAGGGGCGGGAGGAGACCCAGTACTTC. It encodes CASSEGREETQYF.

Here the CDR3 reads CASSPGGWGWDTEAFF. CDR3 DNA sequence: TGTGCCAGTAGTCCGGGGGGTTGGGGTTGGGACACTGAAGCTTTCTTT. The V gene is TRBV19, the J gene TRBJ1-1; weak D call: TRBD1 (5 bases). The CDR3 covers 16 residues. V was cut by 5 bases and J by 3 bases, with 19 bases left in between. Germline V gene data show CDR1 as LNHDA and CDR2 as SQIVND (reference sequence).

The rearrangement joins TRBV11-3 to TRBJ2-5; TRBD1 aligns across 9 bases. In germline, CDR1 is SGHNT, CDR2 YENEEA. V shed 2 bases, J shed 2 bases, and the junction held 18 bases outside the gene matches. The length of the CDR3 is 20 residues. The CDR3 DNA reads TGTGCCAGCAGCTTATCGTTCGTGGGACAGGGCAACCAACTACAAGAGACCCAGTACTTC. Amino acids: CASSLSFVGQGNQLQETQYF.

The CDR3 nucleotides read TGTGCCAGCGACAGGGGTTTGGAGGAGCAGTTCTTC. It specifies CASDRGLEEQFF. The chain employs TRBV28 and TRBJ2-1; 8 positions agree with TRBD1. CDR1 and CDR2 from the germline V gene are MDHEN and SYDVKM. The CDR3 covers 12 residues. V lost 8 bases and J lost 10; bases outside the gene matches: 7. Variable domain in full (rest from reference TRBV28 and TRBJ2-1): DVKVTQSSRYLVKRTGEKVFLECVQDMDHENMFWYRQDPGLGLRLIYFSYDVKMKEKGDIPEGYSVSREKKERFSLILESASTNQTSMYLCASDRGLEEQFFGPGTRLTVL.

The chain employs TRBV5-6 and TRBJ1-4; D may be TRBD1 (5 bases). There are 11 residues in the CDR3. V lost 4 bases to trimming and J lost 10 bases, with 8 bases between them. CDR1 is SGHDT and CDR2 is YYEEEE in the germline V gene. The CDR3 is CASSLDRKLFF. The CDR3, as DNA: TGTGCCAGCAGCCTCGACAGAAAACTGTTTTTT. The variable domain in full, with the rest retrieved from reference TRBV5-6 and TRBJ1-4, is DAGVTQSPTHLIKTRGQQVTLRCSPKSGHDTVSWYQQALGQGPQFIFQYYEEEERQRGNFPDRFSGHQFPNYSSELNVNALLLGDSALYLCASSLDRKLFFGSGTQLSVL.

Comments on this clone: The junction departs from germline at one end; a sequencing error may be responsible. This CDR3 is CASSLGFSGLRKSGTNF. DNA for the CDR3: TGTGCCAGCAGCTTAGGTTTTTCGGGACTCCGAAAGAGCGGGACTAACTTC. The V gene is TRBV5-6, the J gene TRBJ2-7; the match to TRBD2 covers 7 bases. Germline V gives CDR1 SGHDT, CDR2 YYEEEE. This CDR3 is 17 amino acids long. Using reference TRBV5-6 and TRBJ2-7 for the parts outside the CDR3, the full variable domain is DAGVTQSPTHLIKTRGQQVTLRCSPKSGHDTVSWYQQALGQGPQFIFQYYEEEERQRGNFPDRFSGHQFPNYSSELNVNALLLGDSALYLCASSLGFSGLRKSGTNFGPGTRLTVT.